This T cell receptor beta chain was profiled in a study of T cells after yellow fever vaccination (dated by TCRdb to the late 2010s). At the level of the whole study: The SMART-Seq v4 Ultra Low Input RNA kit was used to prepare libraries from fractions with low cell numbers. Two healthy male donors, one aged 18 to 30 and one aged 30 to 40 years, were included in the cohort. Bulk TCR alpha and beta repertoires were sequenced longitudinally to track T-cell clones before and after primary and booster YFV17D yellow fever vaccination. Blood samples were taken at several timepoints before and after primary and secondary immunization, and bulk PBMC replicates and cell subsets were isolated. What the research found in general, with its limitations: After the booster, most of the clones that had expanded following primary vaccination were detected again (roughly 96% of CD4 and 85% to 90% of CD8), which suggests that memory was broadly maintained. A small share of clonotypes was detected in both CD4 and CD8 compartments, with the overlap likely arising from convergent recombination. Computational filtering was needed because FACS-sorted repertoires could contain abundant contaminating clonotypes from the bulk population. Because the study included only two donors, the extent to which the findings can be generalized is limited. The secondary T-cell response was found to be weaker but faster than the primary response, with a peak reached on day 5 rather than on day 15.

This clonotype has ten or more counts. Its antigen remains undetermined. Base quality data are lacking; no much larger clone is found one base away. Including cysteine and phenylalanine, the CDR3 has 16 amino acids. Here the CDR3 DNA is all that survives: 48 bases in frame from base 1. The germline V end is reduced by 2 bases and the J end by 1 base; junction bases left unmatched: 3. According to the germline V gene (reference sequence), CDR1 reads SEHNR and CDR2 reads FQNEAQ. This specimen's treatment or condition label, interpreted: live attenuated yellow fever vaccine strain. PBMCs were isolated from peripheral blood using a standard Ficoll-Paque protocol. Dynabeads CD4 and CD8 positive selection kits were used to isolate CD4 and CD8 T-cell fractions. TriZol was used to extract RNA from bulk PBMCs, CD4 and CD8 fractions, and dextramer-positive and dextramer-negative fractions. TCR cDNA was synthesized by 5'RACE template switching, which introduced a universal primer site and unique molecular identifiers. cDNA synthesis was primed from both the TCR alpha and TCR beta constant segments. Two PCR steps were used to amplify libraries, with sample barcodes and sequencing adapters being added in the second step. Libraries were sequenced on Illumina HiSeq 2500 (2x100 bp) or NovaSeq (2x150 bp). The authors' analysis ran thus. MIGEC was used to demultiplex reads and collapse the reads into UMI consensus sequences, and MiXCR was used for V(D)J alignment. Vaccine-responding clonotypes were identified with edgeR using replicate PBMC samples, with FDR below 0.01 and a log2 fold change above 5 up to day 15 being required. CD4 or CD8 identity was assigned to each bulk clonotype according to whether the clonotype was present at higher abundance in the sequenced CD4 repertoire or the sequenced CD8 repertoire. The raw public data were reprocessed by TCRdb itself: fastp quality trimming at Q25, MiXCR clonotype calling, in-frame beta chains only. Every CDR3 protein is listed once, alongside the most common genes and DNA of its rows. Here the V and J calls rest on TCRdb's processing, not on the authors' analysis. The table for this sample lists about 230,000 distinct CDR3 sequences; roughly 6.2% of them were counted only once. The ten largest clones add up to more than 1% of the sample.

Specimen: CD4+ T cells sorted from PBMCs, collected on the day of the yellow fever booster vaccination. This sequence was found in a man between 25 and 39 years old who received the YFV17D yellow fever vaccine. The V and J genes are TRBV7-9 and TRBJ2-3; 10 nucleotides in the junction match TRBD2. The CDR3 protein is CASSLNLAGGTDTQYF. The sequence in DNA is TGTGCCAGCAGCTTAAACCTAGCGGGAGGCACAGATACGCAGTATTTT.